This T cell receptor (beta chain) was sequenced for a study of cytomegalovirus exposure and HLA in healthy donors (dated by TCRdb to the late 2010s). Broadly, across the study: According to a later analysis, the 120 or so validation repertoires were produced on the same platform as the 700 or so repertoires of the first cohort. The study aimed to test whether signatures of past pathogen exposure could be identified by cataloging public T cell receptors. To predict cytomegalovirus infection status, the study combined high-throughput TCR immunosequencing, statistical association of individual TCRs with disease status, and machine learning. Along with the approximately 700-subject first cohort, a separate validation cohort of approximately 110 different subjects was used.

Separate from the approximately 700-subject first cohort, the validation cohort of some 130 subjects was the group to which the donors belonged. The CDR3, from cysteine to phenylalanine, totals 15 residues. Only CDR3 DNA remains: 45 bases, in frame from the first base. Trimming takes 4 bases from V and 0 bases from J, and the germline ends sit 12 bases apart. The germline V gene sets CDR1 to SGHRS and CDR2 to YFSETQ. Library method: the immunoSEQ multiplex PCR assay. In the source study's methods: A statistical classification framework was built for diagnosing cytomegalovirus status from the catalog of TCR beta chain sequences. This is the immuneACCESS table as TCRdb keeps it, with only in-frame sequences that have V and J called. A part of the clones is gone; compared with another copy, unresolved V genes explain less than half, and the rest is unexplained. V, J and clone size were drawn from that table, and D and trimming were deduced from the DNA. The sample records 150,000 or so clones, around 89% of which are singletons. The ten largest clones represent roughly 6.4% of the sample.

Note on this clone: The specificity of this receptor is unknown. Base qualities are not recorded, but no much larger clone differs from it by a single base.

The full study reports these points: A later analysis lacked HLA typing for the validation cohort, so it scored co-occurrence in that cohort across all 120 repertoires. Subsequent analysis determined that TCRs grouped into clusters in the first cohort also showed a tendency toward co-occurrence across the roughly 110 validation repertoires, and about 93% of cluster scores exceeded 0. The authors suggested that the approach could potentially be generalized to other disease states and immunological phenotypes. Three of the identified cytomegalovirus-associated TCR beta chains were confirmed in vitro to be specific for cytomegalovirus antigens. A total of about 150 TCR beta chains were listed by the study as associated with cytomegalovirus. The classifier was reported to diagnose cytomegalovirus status with high specificity and sensitivity in both the original cohort and the validation cohort. While some public TCRs were present in many individuals, most TCR sequences turned up only very rarely across donors.

The chain is made from TRBV5-1 and TRBJ2-3; the D segment could be TRBD2, given 5 matching bases. This TCR was recovered from a woman aged 25 to 39 in good health and CMV-seropositive. Sequencing was performed on PBMCs. For the CDR3, the sequence is CASSLDSSSTDTQYF. The nucleotides read TGCGCCAGCAGCCTGGACTCTTCTAGCACAGATACGCAGTATTTT.